These 10 T cell receptor beta chains were sequenced from one sample in a study of cytomegalovirus exposure and HLA in healthy donors. PCR used 60 Vbeta primers and 13 Jbeta primers. Generated by immunoSEQ multiplex PCR, the TCRdb table keeps only in-frame clones and is missing some. The sample has more than 110,000 clones, just under 80% seen once. Sequenced material: PBMCs. The receptors originated from a man aged 25-45 years in good health and CMV-seronegative.

V usage is TRBV6-5 and J usage is TRBJ1-2; D gene ambiguous. This CDR3 has 13 residues. The ends were cut back, 7 bases at V and 5 bases at J, with 14 bases in the middle. The germline V gene encodes CDR1 MNHEY and CDR2 SVGAGI. Here the CDR3 DNA reads TGTGCCAGCATGGACGGATCGGGGTATGGCTACACCTTC. Protein sequence: CASMDGSGYGYTF.

The table lists this clone with a count of one. J is TRBJ1-2 and V is TRBV18, with TRBD1 as a possible D gene (6 bases). Trimming pared 6 bases from V and 8 bases from J, leaving 16 bases between. The CDR3 length is 13 residues. Germline CDR1 and CDR2: KGHSH and LQKENI. CDR3 nucleotide sequence: TGTGCCAGCTCGCCCGGGACAACAGAGGGCTACACCTTC. This codes for CASSPGTTEGYTF.

The chain has TRBV4-2 and TRBJ2-5; TRBD1 is a possible D gene (5 bases). The assigned J gene may be wrong: the sequence end matches TRBJ2-7 better. This CDR3 contains 15 residues. From germline, CDR1 is LGHNA and CDR2 YNFKEQ. CDR3 amino acids: CASSQGRTLAYEQYF. CDR3 DNA: TGTGCCAGCAGCCAGGGTAGGACACTCGCCTACGAGCAGTACTTC.

The rearrangement joins TRBV4-2 to TRBJ1-1, with a tentative D call TRBD1 (5 bases). Trimming stripped 0 bases from V and 4 bases from J, with 9 bases between. There are 14 residues in the CDR3. Germline V CDR1 and CDR2: LGHNA, YNFKEQ. As DNA, the CDR3 is TGTGCCAGCAGCCAAGATGGGGGGGGCACTGAAGCTTTCTTT. Protein sequence: CASSQDGGGTEAFF.

The V gene is TRBV28, the J gene TRBJ1-1, with D possibly being TRBD1 (5 bases). The V gene lost 2 bases and the J gene lost 0 bases, with 10 bases spanning the gap. This CDR3 comprises 15 residues. Looked up from germline, CDR1 is MDHEN and CDR2 is SYDVKM. The CDR3 DNA sequence: TGTGCCAGCAGTTTACCCCAGGGAATGAACACTGAAGCTTTCTTT. Protein product: CASSLPQGMNTEAFF.

This rearrangement joins TRBV6-5 to TRBJ1-2; tentative D call: TRBD1 (6 bases). V was trimmed by 6 bases and J by 5 bases, leaving 16 bases between them. CDR1 is MNHEY, CDR2 SVGAGI, per germline. The length of the CDR3 is 14 residues. In DNA form, the CDR3 reads TGTGCCAGCAGAAAAGAGGGGGTTGGATATGGCTACACCTTC. Its translation is CASRKEGVGYGYTF.

In its sample, this clone was seen a few times. V and J are TRBV10-3 and TRBJ1-1; D gene uncertain. The CDR3 has 15 amino acids. Germline V gene sequence: CDR1 ENHRY, CDR2 SYGVKD. Trimming shortened V by 0 bases and J by 6 bases, and 14 bases separated the two germline ends. The CDR3 spells CAISESALPTAEAFF. In DNA form, the CDR3 reads TGTGCCATCAGTGAGTCTGCACTCCCAACCGCTGAAGCTTTCTTT.

The chain couples TRBV6-5 to TRBJ1-2; D remains ambiguous. With 6 bases removed from V and 8 bases from J, the gap between germline ends came to 19 bases. CDR1 is MNHEY, CDR2 SVGAGI, per germline. The CDR3 length is 14 residues. CDR3 residues: CASSLRAGFWGYTF. The CDR3 nucleotides are TGTGCCAGCAGCCTACGAGCGGGGTTTTGGGGCTACACCTTC.

The chain combines TRBV27 with TRBJ1-4; D is undetermined. This CDR3 is 15 amino acids long. Trimming shortened V by 4 bases and J by 3 bases, and 12 bases separated the two germline ends. The germline V gene encodes CDR1 MNHEY and CDR2 SMNVEV (reference sequence). CDR3 DNA: TGTGCCAGCAGTTCTCACGCGGGCGCTAATGAAAAACTGTTTTTT. As protein: CASSSHAGANEKLFF.

This chain uses TRBV2 with TRBJ1-2, with D hard to call. The CDR3 is made up of 14 amino acids. Germline V gene lookup returns CDR1 SNHLY and CDR2 FYNNEI. V was pared by 0 bases and J by 4 bases, with 9 bases between. The CDR3 DNA is TGTGCCAGCAGTGAAGCCCCCCCTTCCTATGGCTACACCTTC. Its protein product is CASSEAPPSYGYTF.